The 6 T cell receptor beta chains reported below all come from one sample, sequenced in a study of cytomegalovirus exposure and HLA in healthy donors. This PCR relied on a set of 60 Vbeta primers and 13 Jbeta primers. Sequencing was performed with immunoSEQ multiplex PCR; in TCRdb, only in-frame clones are kept and a portion is missing. The sample yields approximately 160,000 clones, approximately 80% seen once. Source material: PBMCs. These receptors were collected from a man aged 30 to 39 in good health and CMV-seropositive.

The chain combines TRBV5-5 with TRBJ2-7; TRBD1 aligns across 9 bases. The germline V gene has CDR1 SGHKS and CDR2 YYEKEE (reference sequence). The CDR3 length is 16 residues. V gave up 4 bases and J gave up 3 bases; unmatched junction bases: 11. The CDR3 nucleotides read TGTGCCAGCAGCCCCGGTCTCTGGACAGGGGACTACGAGCAGTACTTC. Its translation: CASSPGLWTGDYEQYF.

The chain is built from TRBV11-2 and TRBJ1-1; no reliable D call. Trimming took 8 bases from V and 6 from J, leaving 7 bases between them. Germline CDR1 and CDR2: SGHAT and FQNNGV. The CDR3 length is 10 residues. The CDR3 bases are TGTGCCAGCGACGGGTCTGAAGCTTTCTTT. Translated: CASDGSEAFF.

The chain combines TRBV11-3 with TRBJ1-2, with no clear D. The CDR3 runs 15 residues. Germline CDR1 reads SGHNT; CDR2 reads YENEEA. The V end was cut by 5 bases, the J end by 5 bases, with 18 bases between. The DNA of the CDR3 is TGTGCCAGCAGCCATCCCGCGGGAGGGATGTATGGCTACACCTTC. It yields the protein CASSHPAGGMYGYTF.

The rearrangement joins TRBV27 to TRBJ1-2, with D possibly being TRBD1 (5 bases). Deletions cut 2 bases from V and 4 bases from J, with 14 bases between. Germline CDR1 is MNHEY and CDR2 is SMNVEV (reference sequence). The CDR3 runs to 15 residues. The DNA of the CDR3 is TGTGCCAGCAGTTTAGTTCCCGCGGGGGGCTATGGCTACACCTTC. Translation: CASSLVPAGGYGYTF.

The chain couples TRBV5-4 to TRBJ2-1; TRBD1 matches at 8 bases. The V segment lost 2 bases and the J segment 0 bases; nucleotides outside the gene matches: 1. The germline V gene has CDR1 SGHNT and CDR2 YYREEE (reference sequence). This CDR3 is 15 amino acids long. The CDR3: CASSLQGVSYNEQFF. The DNA for the CDR3 is TGTGCCAGCAGCTTACAGGGGGTCTCCTACAATGAGCAGTTCTTC. Full variable domain (missing parts from reference TRBV5-4 and TRBJ2-1): ETGVTQSPTHLIKTRGQQVTLRCSSQSGHNTVSWYQQALGQGPQFIFQYYREEENGRGNFPPRFSGLQFPNYSSELNVNALELDDSALYLCASSLQGVSYNEQFFGPGTRLTVL.

The chain carries TRBV4-3 and TRBJ1-3; possible D gene TRBD1, 6 bases. The germline V and J ends were trimmed by 0 bases and 7 bases, with 13 bases remaining between them. The CDR3 is 15 amino acids. Per germline, CDR1 LGHNA and CDR2 YSLEER. CDR3 amino acids: CASSQEGAGANTIYF. The CDR3 DNA follows: TGCGCCAGCAGCCAAGAGGGAGCAGGGGCTAACACCATATATTTT.